This T cell receptor beta chain was obtained from a study of vaccination and CD4 T cells after COVID-19. Treatment reported: roughly ten-day PBMC culture with coronavirus spike peptide pools or control peptides (ViraFEST assay). Sequenced with the Oncomine TCR Beta short-read assay was DNA taken from cultured CD4+ T cells. A single record per CDR3 protein comes from TCRdb applying MiXCR to the PCR reads. The table lists around 6,400 distinct CDR3 sequences, over 70% of them singletons. Germline CDR1 and CDR2: DFQATT and SNEGSKA (reference sequence). This CDR3 has 14 residues. The V end was cut by 5 bases, the J end by 0 bases, with 11 bases between. This clonotype was seen once. Its target is not known.

This TCR was recovered from a human donor who had recovered from COVID-19. Sequencing used CD4+ T cells from blood, cultured in vitro. The rearrangement joins TRBV20-1 to TRBJ1-5; D gene uncertain. The CDR3 loop is CSARGGLSNQPQHF. CDR3 nucleotides: TGCAGTGCTCGGGGTGGGCTTAGCAATCAGCCCCAGCATTTT.